This T cell receptor beta chain was recovered during a study of spatial heterogeneity in lung cancer. This clonotype was found many times. One entry per CDR3 protein, called by TCRdb with MiXCR from the 5' RACE reads. The table records approximately 52,000 distinct CDR3 sequences, approximately 5% of them present only once. The time point: sample taken at primary tumor resection. V lost 4 bases and J 0 bases, leaving 15 bases between the germline ends. CDR1 LGHNA and CDR2 YNFKEQ come from the germline V gene. This CDR3 is built from 16 residues. This chain links TRBV4-2 with TRBJ1-1; D is undetermined. Sequenced material: PBMCs, taken at surgery. This sequence originates from a male donor with early-stage non-small cell lung cancer. The CDR3: CASSRNMVGLNTEAFF. In nucleotides, the CDR3 is TGTGCCAGCAGCCGAAACATGGTGGGATTGAACACTGAAGCTTTCTTT.